This T cell receptor (beta chain) is drawn from a study of a mutant IDH1 vaccine in newly diagnosed glioma. The table came from immunoSEQ multiplex PCR; TCRdb's copy has only in-frame clones and leaves some out. This repertoire shows 50,000 to 70,000 clones, under 85% found once; its top ten account for roughly 4.7%. As regards this clone: No antigen is known for it.

Per germline, CDR1 SGHRS and CDR2 YFSETQ. The CDR3 is 13 residues long. Between the trimmed V and J ends, which lost 5 bases and 3 bases, there was a span of 11 bases. Specified time point: week 35, safety follow-up. Each dose delivered 300 ug of mutant IDH1 20-mer peptide subcutaneously with imiquimod. The TCR originated in a man in his forties or fifties with glioma. The sample in question was PBMCs, obtained from a glioma patient whose treatment included an IDH1 peptide vaccine. The genes are TRBV5-1 and TRBJ2-5; no clear D. CDR3 protein: CASRPGPEETQYF. The CDR3 region has the DNA TGCGCCAGCAGACCCGGGCCCGAAGAGACCCAGTACTTC.